The source of this T cell receptor beta chain is a study of cytomegalovirus exposure and HLA in healthy donors. Study results and limitations: One variant, a missense change in DCLRE1C, was linked in a later analysis to TCR beta V- and J-gene trimming.

The germline V gene encodes CDR1 SGDLS and CDR2 YYNGEE. J lost 5 bases, V lost 0 bases, and 4 bases had no gene match. The CDR3 length is 15 residues. To note about this clone: Its antigen is not identified.

Primers for the PCR totalled 60 Vbeta and 13 Jbeta. Some clones are missing from TCRdb's copy, which holds only in-frame ones; the method was immunoSEQ multiplex PCR. The table records roughly 100,000 clones, 83% of them present only once. This chain connects TRBV9 to TRBJ1-5, with 8 bases matching TRBD1. Sequenced: PBMCs. The clonotype was recovered from a man aged 18 to 30 in good health and CMV-seronegative. The CDR3 sequence is CASSVAPDRDQPQHF. In DNA, the CDR3 is TGTGCCAGCAGCGTAGCTCCGGACAGGGATCAGCCCCAGCATTTT.